This is a list of T cell receptor beta chains from one sample in a study of T cell responses to AZD1222 COVID-19 vaccine. Assay used: immunoSEQ multiplex PCR; TCRdb lists only in-frame clones, some missing. The sample has about 120,000 clones; about 93% are singletons. The input for sequencing was peripheral blood, taken 28 days after the second dose of the MenACWY control vaccine. The receptors originated from an adult who received the MenACWY meningococcal vaccine as a control. Each CDR3 is given with its conserved first and last residue. D genes are given only for firm matches. Rows may omit the clone size; those that give it use once, few, many or a size class.

clone size: once
D gene: NA
V gene: TRBV7-9
J gene: TRBJ1-1
CDR3 length: 15
CDR3 protein: CASSPRGLMNTEAFF
CDR3 DNA: TGTGCCAGCAGCCCCAGGGGACTGATGAACACTGAAGCTTTCTTT

clone size: NA
D gene: NA
V gene: TRBV18
J gene: TRBJ1-1
CDR3 length: 14
CDR3 protein: CASSPRVGETEAFF
CDR3 DNA: TGTGCCAGCTCACCACGGGTGGGCGAAACTGAAGCTTTCTTT

clone size: once
D gene: NA
V gene: TRBV7-2
J gene: TRBJ2-1
CDR3 length: 14
CDR3 protein: CASSSGLHRNEQFF
CDR3 DNA: TGTGCCAGCAGCTCCGGGCTCCATCGCAATGAGCAGTTCTTC

clone size: NA
D gene: NA
V gene: TRBV28
J gene: TRBJ1-4
CDR3 length: 15
CDR3 protein: CASSTPDRLNEKLFF
CDR3 DNA: TGTGCCAGCAGTACCCCTGACAGACTTAATGAAAAACTGTTTTTT

clone size: NA
D gene: TRBD1
V gene: TRBV4-2
J gene: TRBJ2-5
CDR3 length: 14
CDR3 protein: CASSQAGGEETQYF
CDR3 DNA: TGTGCCAGCAGCCAAGCAGGGGGCGAGGAGACCCAGTACTTC

clone size: NA
D gene: TRBD2
V gene: TRBV11-2
J gene: TRBJ2-7
CDR3 length: 18
CDR3 protein: CASSPSGLAGGSSYEQYF
CDR3 DNA: TGTGCCAGCAGCCCTTCGGGACTAGCGGGAGGTAGCTCCTACGAGCAGTACTTC

clone size: NA
D gene: NA
V gene: TRBV18
J gene: TRBJ1-5
CDR3 length: 14
CDR3 protein: CASSQGGVNQPQHF
CDR3 DNA: TGTGCCAGCTCACAAGGAGGGGTCAATCAGCCCCAGCATTTT

clone size: few
D gene: TRBD2
V gene: TRBV5-4
J gene: TRBJ2-7
CDR3 length: 17
CDR3 protein: CASSLARGTSGRGEQYF
CDR3 DNA: TGTGCCAGCAGCTTGGCCCGAGGGACTAGCGGGAGGGGCGAGCAGTACTTC

clone size: NA
D gene: NA
V gene: TRBV4-3
J gene: TRBJ1-5
CDR3 length: 13
CDR3 protein: CASSQDRGTPQHF
CDR3 DNA: TGCGCCAGCAGCCAAGACAGGGGAACTCCCCAGCATTTT

clone size: NA
D gene: TRBD1
V gene: TRBV7-8
J gene: TRBJ2-5
CDR3 length: 13
CDR3 protein: CASSRDRGETQYF
CDR3 DNA: TGTGCCAGCAGTAGGGACAGAGGAGAGACCCAGTACTTC

clone size: NA
D gene: NA
V gene: TRBV6-2/TRBV6-3
J gene: TRBJ1-5
CDR3 length: 16
CDR3 protein: CASSPTVPRGNQPQHF
CDR3 DNA: TGTGCCAGCAGCCCTACGGTCCCGAGGGGGAATCAGCCCCAGCATTTT

clone size: NA
D gene: NA
V gene: TRBV7-9
J gene: TRBJ2-2
CDR3 length: 14
CDR3 protein: CASSFFLDTGELFF
CDR3 DNA: TGTGCCAGCAGCTTCTTCTTGGACACCGGGGAGCTGTTTTTT

clone size: once
D gene: TRBD1
V gene: TRBV2
J gene: TRBJ1-2
CDR3 length: 15
CDR3 protein: CASSVTGDLGYGYTF
CDR3 DNA: TGTGCCAGCAGTGTAACAGGGGATCTCGGCTATGGCTACACCTTC

clone size: NA
D gene: TRBD1
V gene: TRBV28
J gene: TRBJ1-5
CDR3 length: 15
CDR3 protein: CASSGRQGSNQPQHF
CDR3 DNA: TGTGCCAGCAGTGGCCGACAGGGTAGCAATCAGCCCCAGCATTTT

clone size: NA
D gene: NA
V gene: TRBV24-1
J gene: TRBJ1-2
CDR3 length: 14
CDR3 protein: CATRGELAGEGYTF
CDR3 DNA: TGTGCCACCAGGGGGGAGTTAGCGGGTGAAGGCTACACCTTC

clone size: NA
D gene: NA
V gene: TRBV30
J gene: TRBJ2-7
CDR3 length: 14
CDR3 protein: CAWKVGKLTGEQYF
CDR3 DNA: TGTGCCTGGAAGGTCGGGAAGCTAACGGGGGAGCAGTACTTC

clone size: NA
D gene: TRBD1
V gene: TRBV15
J gene: TRBJ2-3
CDR3 length: 15
CDR3 protein: CATSLRQGATDTQYF
CDR3 DNA: TGTGCCACCAGTCTGAGACAGGGCGCGACAGATACGCAGTATTTT

clone size: NA
D gene: TRBD1
V gene: TRBV2
J gene: TRBJ2-2
CDR3 length: 13
CDR3 protein: CASSTGAPGELFF
CDR3 DNA: TGTGCCAGCAGCACAGGGGCTCCCGGGGAGCTGTTTTTT

clone size: NA
D gene: TRBD2
V gene: TRBV27
J gene: TRBJ2-1
CDR3 length: 17
CDR3 protein: CASQAIALREGLNEQFF
CDR3 DNA: TGTGCCAGCCAGGCGATCGCTCTGCGGGAGGGCCTCAATGAGCAGTTCTTC

clone size: NA
D gene: NA
V gene: TRBV21-1
J gene: TRBJ2-5
CDR3 length: 15
CDR3 protein: CASNTTGTGEETQYF
CDR3 DNA: TGTGCCAGCAACACCACCGGGACAGGGGAAGAGACCCAGTACTTC

clone size: NA
D gene: NA
V gene: TRBV29-1
J gene: TRBJ2-3
CDR3 length: 14
CDR3 protein: CSVEAVPSTDTQYF
CDR3 DNA: TGCAGCGTTGAAGCTGTTCCTAGCACAGATACGCAGTATTTT

clone size: NA
D gene: NA
V gene: TRBV29-1
J gene: TRBJ2-2
CDR3 length: 14
CDR3 protein: CSVYGGLDTGELFF
CDR3 DNA: TGCAGCGTTTATGGGGGGCTCGACACCGGGGAGCTGTTTTTT

clone size: NA
D gene: TRBD1
V gene: TRBV18
J gene: TRBJ2-1
CDR3 length: 14
CDR3 protein: CASSGLQGASEQFF
CDR3 DNA: TGTGCCAGCTCTGGCTTACAGGGGGCGAGTGAGCAGTTCTTC

clone size: NA
D gene: NA
V gene: TRBV7-3
J gene: TRBJ1-6
CDR3 length: 13
CDR3 protein: CASSLGTGSPLHF
CDR3 DNA: TGTGCCAGCAGCCTCGGGACTGGTTCACCCCTCCACTTT

clone size: once
D gene: NA
V gene: TRBV7-2
J gene: TRBJ1-5
CDR3 length: 13
CDR3 protein: CASSYFNDWPQHF
CDR3 DNA: TGTGCCAGCAGTTATTTTAATGATTGGCCCCAGCATTTT

clone size: NA
D gene: NA
V gene: TRBV3-1/TRBV3-2
J gene: TRBJ2-1
CDR3 length: 17
CDR3 protein: CASSPARLQPIYNEQFF
CDR3 DNA: TGTGCCAGCAGCCCAGCCAGACTACAGCCGATCTACAATGAGCAGTTCTTC

clone size: NA
D gene: TRBD1
V gene: TRBV15
J gene: TRBJ1-5
CDR3 length: 16
CDR3 protein: CATSRDRRGGYQPQHF
CDR3 DNA: TGTGCCACCAGCAGAGATCGCAGGGGGGGTTATCAGCCCCAGCATTTT

clone size: NA
D gene: NA
V gene: TRBV28
J gene: TRBJ1-6
CDR3 length: 11
CDR3 protein: CASTGVGPLHF
CDR3 DNA: TGTGCCAGCACGGGGGTGGGGCCCCTCCACTTT

clone size: NA
D gene: NA
V gene: TRBV7-9
J gene: TRBJ2-2
CDR3 length: 14
CDR3 protein: CASSSTLQGGELFF
CDR3 DNA: TGTGCCAGCAGCTCCACTTTACAGGGCGGGGAGCTGTTTTTT

clone size: once
D gene: NA
V gene: TRBV5-1
J gene: TRBJ1-2
CDR3 length: 13
CDR3 protein: CASSQASNYGYTF
CDR3 DNA: TGCGCCAGCAGTCAGGCGTCGAACTATGGCTACACCTTC

clone size: NA
D gene: NA
V gene: TRBV12-3/TRBV12-4
J gene: TRBJ2-2
CDR3 length: 11
CDR3 protein: CASALSRELFF
CDR3 DNA: TGTGCCAGCGCCCTCTCCCGGGAGCTGTTTTTT

clone size: NA
D gene: NA
V gene: TRBV11-2
J gene: TRBJ1-1
CDR3 length: 15
CDR3 protein: CASSLPAGLNTEAFF
CDR3 DNA: TGTGCCAGCAGCCTCCCGGCGGGGCTGAACACTGAAGCTTTCTTT

clone size: once
D gene: TRBD2
V gene: TRBV18
J gene: TRBJ2-1
CDR3 length: 16
CDR3 protein: CASSPPGLAAYNEQFF
CDR3 DNA: TGTGCCAGCTCACCACCGGGACTAGCGGCCTACAATGAGCAGTTCTTC

clone size: NA
D gene: NA
V gene: TRBV5-6
J gene: TRBJ1-5
CDR3 length: 18
CDR3 protein: CASSLSRRPPYSNQPQHF
CDR3 DNA: TGTGCCAGCAGCTTGAGCAGGAGACCACCTTATAGCAATCAGCCCCAGCATTTT